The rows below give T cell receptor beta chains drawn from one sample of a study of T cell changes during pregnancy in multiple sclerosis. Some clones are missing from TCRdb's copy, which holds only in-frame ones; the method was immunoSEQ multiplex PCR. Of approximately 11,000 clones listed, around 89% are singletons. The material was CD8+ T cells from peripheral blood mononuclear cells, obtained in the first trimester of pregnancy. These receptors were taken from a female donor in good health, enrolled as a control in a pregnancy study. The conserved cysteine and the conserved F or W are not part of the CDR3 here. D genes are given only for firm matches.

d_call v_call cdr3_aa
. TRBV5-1 ASSRSSSEKLF
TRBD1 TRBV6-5 ASSYSGQGYSYEQY
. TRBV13 ASSLDPMVGGLAF
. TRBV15 ATSSTGLGGSGANVLT
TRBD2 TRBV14 ASSQASGLVEGVTQY
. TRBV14 ASSQGGGGAF
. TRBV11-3 ASSLGGEREQY
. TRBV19 ASSTWAGNQPQH
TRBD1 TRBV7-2 ASSLTGGTTNEKLF
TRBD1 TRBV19 ASSIGQGLNTEAF
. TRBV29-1 SVVGSFHDNEQF
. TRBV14 ASSGGSNTEAF
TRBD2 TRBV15 ATSPRTSGGHTDTQY
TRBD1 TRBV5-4 ASSRTTGGNTEAF
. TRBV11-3 ASSLVRNTEAF
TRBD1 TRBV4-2 ASSQDESGGSEQY
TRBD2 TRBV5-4 ASSRSGGAGETQY
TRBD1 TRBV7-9 ASRIQGAEAF
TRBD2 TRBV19 ASSITGGITDTQY
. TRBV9 ASSVDTRPYEQY
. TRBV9 ASSVVGSPGNEQF
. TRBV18 ASSPQETGTNTGELF
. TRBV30 ALSEGGASDTQY
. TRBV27 ASSNPAGEAF
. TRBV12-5 ASGLSQNTEAF